Listed here are 2 T cell receptor beta chains from one sample, sequenced in a study of blood T cell repertoires in COVID-19. Only in-frame clones appear in the TCRdb table, and some are missing; sequencing was by immunoSEQ multiplex PCR. The sample includes 250,000 or so clones, 70% to 75% of them seen just once. The sequenced sample was peripheral blood. The receptors originated from a woman over 75 with acute or convalescent COVID-19.

The chain has TRBV6-1 and TRBJ1-4; a weak D match, TRBD1 (6 bases). The germline CDR1 and CDR2 sequences are MNHNS and SASEGT. There are 16 residues in the CDR3. Trimming removed 2 bases at V and 5 bases at J, with 15 bases between. The CDR3 loop is CASSEITGQTNEKLFF. The CDR3 bases are TGTGCCAGCAGTGAAATAACGGGACAAACCAATGAAAAACTGTTTTTT.

The CDR3 protein is CASSQDLGRRRGTGELFF. CDR3 DNA: TGCGCCAGCAGCCAAGATCTGGGCCGCCGAAGAGGGACCGGGGAGCTGTTTTTT. This chain links TRBV4-1 with TRBJ2-2; D is perhaps TRBD2 (5 bases). The V and J ends lost 0 bases and 5 bases respectively, with 19 bases between them. Germline V gene sequence: CDR1 MGHRA, CDR2 YSYEKL. The length of the CDR3 is 18 residues.